One and the same sample provided the 29 T cell receptor beta chains below, sequenced in a study of OX40 agonist ivuxolimab in advanced cancers. Assay used: immunoSEQ multiplex PCR; TCRdb lists only in-frame clones, some missing. The sample shows 50,000 to 75,000 clones, around 87% of them seen only once. The material was CD4+ or CD8+ T cells sorted from blood, obtained in a trial of the OX40 agonist ivuxolimab. These receptor sequences come from an adult with an advanced solid tumor such as melanoma, head and neck, liver or kidney cancer.

This chain joins TRBV7-2 and TRBJ1-2, with 10 bases lining up with TRBD1. Per germline, CDR1 SGHTA and CDR2 FQGNSA. The V and J ends lost 1 base and 7 bases, in that order; junction bases with no gene match: 3. This CDR3 has 14 amino acids. The CDR3 region is CASSLGTGGVGYTF. In nucleotides, the CDR3 is TGTGCCAGCAGCTTAGGGACAGGGGGGGTTGGCTACACCTTC. The full variable domain, its missing parts supplied by reference TRBV7-2 and TRBJ1-2, is GAGVSQSPSNKVTEKGKDVELRCDPISGHTALYWYRQSLGQGLEFLIYFQGNSAPDKSGLPSDRFSAERTGGSVSTLTIQRTQQEDSAVYLCASSLGTGGVGYTFGSGTRLTVV.

This clone was detected only a few times. The rearrangement uses TRBV7-9 and TRBJ1-6; D call uncertain. Between the trimmed V and J ends, which lost 3 bases and 0 bases, there was a span of 6 bases. This CDR3 has 15 amino acids. From germline, CDR1 is SEHNR and CDR2 FQNEAQ (reference sequence). CDR3 loop: CASSLGRSYNSPLHF. The CDR3 bases are TGTGCCAGCAGCTTGGGCCGCTCCTATAATTCACCCCTCCACTTT.

This clone showed up just a few times. The chain combines TRBV27 with TRBJ2-7; 10 positions match TRBD1. The CDR3 is 14 residues long. The germline gives CDR1 MNHEY, CDR2 SMNVEV (reference sequence). After removal of 5 bases from V and 3 bases from J, the junction contained 4 bases not matched to a gene. Here the CDR3 reads CASSGTGAIYEQYF. The CDR3 DNA reads as TGTGCCAGCAGTGGGACAGGGGCGATCTACGAGCAGTACTTC.

This chain links TRBV27 with TRBJ2-1, with D perhaps matching TRBD2 (7 bases). V lost 5 bases to trimming and J lost 3 bases, with 17 bases between them. The CDR3 length is 16 residues. The V gene's germline CDR1 is MNHEY and CDR2 SMNVEV (reference sequence). CDR3 DNA: TGTGCCAGCAGTCCCCCCGGGGGCGGGAGCTACAATGAGCAGTTCTTC. This gives the protein CASSPPGGGSYNEQFF.

This clone has only one observation. Written as DNA, the CDR3 is TGCAGCGCTGGGAGTTCCTACGAGCAGTACTTC. Protein: CSAGSSYEQYF. This rearrangement joins TRBV29-1 to TRBJ2-7; D is perhaps TRBD2 (5 bases). This CDR3 comprises 11 residues. Germline V gives CDR1 SQVTM, CDR2 ANQGSEA. V lost 7 bases to trimming and J lost 1 base, with 8 bases between them.

The chain uses TRBV7-3 and TRBJ2-3; D unclear. There are 15 residues in the CDR3. Per germline, CDR1 SGHTA and CDR2 FQGTGA. Trimming cost V 5 bases and J 6 bases, with 18 bases left between them. CDR3 nucleotide sequence: TGTGCCAGCAGCGCAGGCGGCGGAATGTCGGATACGCAGTATTTT. Residues: CASSAGGGMSDTQYF.

The chain combines TRBV4-1 with TRBJ1-4; possibly TRBD1 for D (5 bases). The CDR3 has 14 residues. Trimming pared 3 bases from V and 7 bases from J, leaving 12 bases between. Per germline, CDR1 MGHRA and CDR2 YSYEKL. The CDR3 region has the DNA TGCGCCAGCAGCCAGGAGGGGAGGCGTGAAAAACTGTTTTTT. This translates into CASSQEGRREKLFF.

The genes are TRBV5-5 and TRBJ2-7; 11 nucleotides match TRBD2. Trimming removed 7 bases from V and 1 base from J; junction bases left unmatched: 10. Germline assignment: CDR1 SGHKS and CDR2 YYEKEE (reference sequence). CDR3 length equals 16 residues. CDR3 region: CASHYQLAGVSYEQYF. Here the CDR3 DNA reads TGTGCCAGCCATTACCAACTAGCGGGGGTTTCCTACGAGCAGTACTTC. The variable domain in full, with the rest retrieved from reference TRBV5-5 and TRBJ2-7, is DAGVTQSPTHLIKTRGQQVTLRCSPISGHKSVSWYQQVLGQGPQFIFQYYEKEERGRGNFPDRFSARQFPNYSSELNVNALLLGDSALYLCASHYQLAGVSYEQYFGPGTRLTVT.

The chain combines TRBV28 with TRBJ2-1, with a weak D call TRBD1 (5 bases). Germline V gives CDR1 MDHEN, CDR2 SYDVKM. Between the trimmed V and J ends, which lost 6 bases and 4 bases, there was a span of 16 bases. The CDR3 covers 15 residues. The CDR3 region is CASSPIVGAYNEQFF. Written as DNA, the CDR3 is TGTGCCAGCAGCCCGATCGTAGGGGCTTACAATGAGCAGTTCTTC.

The genes are TRBV30 and TRBJ2-7; 10 nucleotides line up with TRBD1. The junction had 12 bases not matched to a gene; V was cut back by 3 bases and J by 1 base. The CDR3 covers 17 residues. Germline assignment: CDR1 GTSNPN and CDR2 SVGIG (reference sequence). This CDR3 is CAWSGSGGDRGSYEQYF. The DNA for the CDR3 is TGTGCCTGGAGCGGTTCCGGGGGGGACAGGGGTTCCTACGAGCAGTACTTC.

The chain recombines TRBV19 with TRBJ2-7, with D possibly TRBD2 on 6 matching bases. The length of the CDR3 is 14 residues. Trimming cost V 3 bases and J 3 bases, with 12 bases left between them. Germline V gene data show CDR1 as LNHDA and CDR2 as SQIVND (reference sequence). DNA of the CDR3: TGTGCCAGTAGTATGATGGGGGGTGGCTACGAGCAGTACTTC. Its protein is CASSMMGGGYEQYF.

The V gene is TRBV15, the J gene TRBJ2-3; 9 positions match TRBD2. Trimming at V came to 8 bases and at J to 6 bases, leaving 9 bases not matched to a gene. There are 14 residues in the CDR3. Germline V gene sequence: CDR1 LNHNV, CDR2 YYDKDF (reference sequence). CDR3 sequence: CATEGTSHSDTQYF. In nucleotides, the CDR3 is TGTGCCACCGAAGGGACTAGCCATTCCGATACGCAGTATTTT.

This chain links TRBV15 with TRBJ2-3, with D tentatively TRBD2 (6 bases). Looked up from germline, CDR1 is LNHNV and CDR2 is YYDKDF (reference sequence). Trimming left V 5 bases short and J 2 bases short, with 26 bases between. The CDR3 contains 19 residues. In nucleotides, the CDR3 is TGTGCCACCAGCTCTCCGTCTCACACAGTCGGAGGGATCACAGATACGCAGTATTTT. This translates into CATSSPSHTVGGITDTQYF.

V is TRBV5-1 and J is TRBJ2-7; unclear D gene. V was clipped by 4 bases and J by 2 bases, with 10 bases between them. The CDR3 spans 13 residues. The V gene's germline CDR1 is SGHRS and CDR2 YFSETQ. CDR3 in DNA: TGCGCCAGCAGCATAGACACCGCCTACGAGCAGTACTTC. Residues: CASSIDTAYEQYF.

This chain uses TRBV27 with TRBJ2-7, with TRBD2 matching over 7 bases. The CDR3 runs 14 residues. CDR1 and CDR2 from the germline V gene are MNHEY and SMNVEV (reference sequence). V was clipped by 3 bases and J by 4 bases; unmatched bases: 6. Here the CDR3 DNA reads TGTGCCAGCAGTTTGGCTAGCGGAGGGTACGAGCAGTACTTC. Residues: CASSLASGGYEQYF.

V usage is TRBV7-8 and J usage is TRBJ2-1, with TRBD2 identical over 13 bases. Germline lookup yields CDR1 SGHVS and CDR2 FQNEAQ. The trim removed 5 bases at V and 3 bases at J, leaving 10 bases unmatched. The CDR3 extends over 18 amino acids. The CDR3 region is CASSGGLAGDAVYNEQFF. The CDR3 DNA is TGTGCCAGCAGCGGAGGACTAGCGGGAGACGCGGTCTACAATGAGCAGTTCTTC.

This chain links TRBV7-2 with TRBJ1-1; D may be TRBD1 (5 bases). V lost 4 bases and J lost 0, with 18 bases in between. CDR1 is SGHTA and CDR2 is FQGNSA in the germline V gene. The CDR3 totals 17 residues. The CDR3 DNA reads as TGTGCCAGCAGCTACGGTTTACTTGGGGCCATGAACACTGAAGCTTTCTTT. It is translated as CASSYGLLGAMNTEAFF.

The V call is TRBV5-1, the J call TRBJ1-1; tentatively, D is TRBD1 (6 bases). Trimming pared 4 bases from V and 0 bases from J, leaving 13 bases between. The CDR3 runs 15 residues. The germline gives CDR1 SGHRS, CDR2 YFSETQ. The CDR3 loop is CASSRKRGMNTEAFF. The CDR3 DNA sequence: TGCGCCAGCAGCCGGAAGAGGGGGATGAACACTGAAGCTTTCTTT.

The chain links TRBV6-5 to TRBJ2-7; 13 bases map to TRBD2. Germline loops: CDR1 MNHEY, CDR2 SVGAGI. Losses at the gene ends were 0 bases for V and 7 bases for J; bases not matched to a gene: 3. The CDR3 has 15 amino acids. The CDR3 is CASSYSGLAGEEQYF. Here the CDR3 DNA reads TGTGCCAGCAGTTACTCCGGACTAGCGGGAGAAGAGCAGTACTTC.

V gene TRBV11-2 combines with J gene TRBJ2-7; D unresolved. V shed 1 base and J shed 0 bases, with 7 bases lying between them. This CDR3 region has 14 residues. Germline CDR1 reads SGHAT; CDR2 reads FQNNGV. The CDR3 sequence: CASSLGDPSYEQYF. The DNA for the CDR3 is TGTGCCAGCAGCTTAGGAGACCCCTCCTACGAGCAGTACTTC.

This chain uses TRBV4-2 with TRBJ2-7; D unresolved. This CDR3 is built from 15 residues. Trimming removed 0 bases at V and 3 bases at J, with 12 bases between. Germline V gene data show CDR1 as LGHNA and CDR2 as YNFKEQ. For the CDR3, the DNA is TGTGCCAGCAGCCAAGAACTGGGCGGCGTCTACGAGCAGTACTTC. Its translation: CASSQELGGVYEQYF.

This clone was seen a single time. The rearrangement uses TRBV30 and TRBJ2-1; tentative D call: TRBD1 (6 bases). Germline CDR1 reads GTSNPN; CDR2 reads SVGIG (reference sequence). CDR3 length: 12 residues. V shed 5 bases and J shed 8 bases, with 13 bases lying between them. The CDR3 is CAWGQTGYEQFF. The DNA for the CDR3 is TGTGCCTGGGGTCAAACAGGGTATGAGCAGTTCTTC.

The V gene is TRBV5-6, the J gene TRBJ1-4, with D tentatively TRBD1 (5 bases). CDR3 size: 13 residues. The germline CDR1 and CDR2 sequences are SGHDT and YYEEEE. The V end lost 4 bases, the J end lost 11 bases, and 15 bases lay between the germline ends. CDR3 nucleotides: TGTGCCAGCAGCAAGATCGGTGGGGGGAAACTGTTTTTT. Residues: CASSKIGGGKLFF.

J is TRBJ2-1 and V is TRBV9; TRBD2 agrees at 9 bases. The V segment lost 4 bases and the J segment 7 bases; nucleotides outside the gene matches: 9. CDR1 and CDR2 from the germline V gene are SGDLS and YYNGEE. The CDR3 totals 15 residues. Here the CDR3 DNA reads TGTGCCAGCAGCCCCCGCGGGGGGGCCGGTAATGAGCAGTTCTTC. Its translation is CASSPRGGAGNEQFF.

V and J are TRBV7-9 and TRBJ2-1; TRBD1 might be the D (5 bases). This CDR3 contains 14 residues. Trimming took 1 base from V and 8 from J, leaving 12 bases between them. CDR1 SEHNR and CDR2 FQNEAQ come from the germline V gene (reference sequence). The CDR3 DNA sequence: TGTGCCAGCAGCTTAGTGCCAGGGTGGGATGAGCAGTTCTTC. It translates to CASSLVPGWDEQFF.

V and J are TRBV19 and TRBJ1-6; possibly TRBD1 for D (6 bases). CDR3 length: 15 amino acids. The germline V gene has CDR1 LNHDA and CDR2 SQIVND (reference sequence). V was trimmed by 6 bases and J by 8 bases, leaving 17 bases between them. This CDR3 is CASRILEAGDSPLHF. In DNA, the CDR3 is TGTGCCAGTAGGATCCTAGAGGCAGGGGATTCACCCCTCCACTTT.

V is TRBV9 and J is TRBJ2-3; D might be TRBD2 (5 bases). Germline CDR1 is SGDLS and CDR2 is YYNGEE. V shed 7 bases and J shed 4 bases, with 16 bases lying between them. The CDR3 spans 14 residues. The CDR3 DNA is TGTGCCAGCGGTGGGAGTTTCGATTCAGATACGCAGTATTTT. Protein: CASGGSFDSDTQYF.

V and J are TRBV27 and TRBJ1-5, with D unresolved. The germline V gene has CDR1 MNHEY and CDR2 SMNVEV (reference sequence). This CDR3 contains 12 residues. The V gene lost 8 bases and the J gene lost 8 bases, with 13 bases spanning the gap. The CDR3 protein is CASHLGREPQHF. The DNA of the CDR3 is TGTGCCAGCCATCTCGGAAGGGAGCCCCAGCATTTT.

The rearrangement uses TRBV7-9 and TRBJ2-1; D is tentatively TRBD1 or TRBD2 (5 bases each). CDR1 SEHNR and CDR2 FQNEAQ come from the germline V gene (reference sequence). The V end was cut by 5 bases, the J end by 7 bases, with 12 bases between. This CDR3 has 13 residues. The CDR3 loop is CASSPGPINEQFF. DNA for the CDR3: TGTGCCAGCAGCCCGGGACCTATTAATGAGCAGTTCTTC.